The entry that follows covers one TCR beta chain sequence. This record comes from a study of early T cells in non-severe SARS-CoV-2 infection. Germline CDR1 SGHTA, CDR2 FQGTGA. This CDR3 has 16 amino acids. The ends were cut back, 0 bases at V and 3 bases at J, with 11 bases in the middle. From the 5' RACE reads, TCRdb called clonotypes with MiXCR, one entry per CDR3 protein. In the table there are roughly 53,000 distinct CDR3 sequences, around 8.6% of which are singletons. The clonotype originates from an adult who was a healthcare worker with PCR-confirmed SARS-CoV-2 infection or an uninfected control (not recorded which). Sequences were derived from whole blood, sampled at baseline. The chain is built from TRBV7-3 and TRBJ2-2; D unclear. DNA for the CDR3: TGTGCCAGCAGCTTAACGGAACTCGGTTACACCGGGGAGCTGTTTTTT. This gives the protein CASSLTELGYTGELFF.